The rows below give T cell receptor beta chains drawn from one sample of a study of T cell responses to AZD1222 COVID-19 vaccine. This table comes from immunoSEQ multiplex PCR, and its TCRdb copy is limited to in-frame clones, with some not included. The repertoire holds around 30,000 clones, with 93% as singletons. Material: peripheral blood, obtained on day 0 of AZD1222 vaccination. The receptor source for this set is an adult in good health. Both conserved end residues are part of each CDR3. A D gene is named only where the DNA matches it firmly. Not every row has a clone size; where given, it reads once, few, many or a size class.

NA	TRBV5-6	TRBJ2-5	NA	CASSLGQGQETQYF	TGTGCCAGCAGCTTGGGGCAGGGCCAAGAGACCCAGTACTTC
NA	TRBV5-1	TRBJ2-7	NA	CASSLGGIYEQYF	TGCGCCAGCAGCTTGGGGGGAATCTACGAGCAGTACTTC
NA	TRBV2	TRBJ1-2	NA	CASRRVESYGYTF	TGTGCCAGTAGGCGGGTGGAGAGCTATGGCTACACCTTC
NA	TRBV29-1	TRBJ1-5	TRBD1	CSVAGTDSNQPQHF	TGCAGCGTTGCCGGGACAGATAGCAATCAGCCCCAGCATTTT
NA	TRBV28	TRBJ2-2	TRBD2	CASRSSGGRTGELFF	TGTGCCAGCAGGTCTAGCGGGGGACGCACCGGGGAGCTGTTTTTT
NA	TRBV27	TRBJ2-7	NA	CASSHKRSTAAGLYEQYF	TGTGCCAGCAGTCACAAACGATCAACAGCGGCGGGGCTCTACGAGCAGTACTTC
NA	TRBV6-5	TRBJ2-1	NA	CASSYSGGLNNEQFF	TGTGCCAGCAGTTACTCAGGGGGTTTAAACAATGAGCAGTTCTTC
NA	TRBV10-2	TRBJ2-1	TRBD2	CASSSTSGGFYNEQFF	TGCGCCAGCAGTTCGACTAGCGGGGGTTTTTACAATGAGCAGTTCTTC
NA	TRBV4-1	TRBJ1-2	TRBD1	CASSQGTGGDKLGNYGYTF	TGCGCCAGCAGCCAGGGGACAGGGGGCGATAAATTGGGGAACTATGGCTACACCTTC
once	TRBV6-5	TRBJ1-2	NA	CASSSFGGYTF	TGTGCCAGCAGTTCGTTCGGTGGCTACACCTTC
NA	TRBV24-1	TRBJ2-7	NA	CATSDLGGLHEQYF	TGTGCCACCAGTGATTTAGGCGGACTTCACGAGCAGTACTTC
NA	TRBV19	TRBJ2-1	TRBD2	CASRTPGLAHEQFF	TGTGCCAGTAGAACGCCGGGACTAGCACATGAGCAGTTCTTC
NA	TRBV14	TRBJ2-6	NA	CASSPRGLFSSGANVLTF	TGTGCCAGCAGCCCTCGAGGACTATTCTCCTCTGGGGCCAACGTCCTGACTTTC
NA	TRBV7-9	TRBJ2-1	NA	CASSVPRAGEQFF	TGTGCCAGCAGCGTCCCCCGGGCAGGTGAGCAGTTCTTC
NA	TRBV19	TRBJ1-2	NA	CASSISAFINYGYTF	TGTGCCAGTAGTATTTCGGCATTCATAAACTATGGCTACACCTTC
NA	TRBV13	TRBJ2-7	TRBD2	CASSLGTSGTYYEQYF	TGTGCCAGCAGCTTAGGTACTAGCGGAACGTACTACGAGCAGTACTTC
NA	TRBV20-1	TRBJ1-5	NA	CSASEGGNQPQHF	TGCAGTGCTAGTGAAGGTGGCAATCAGCCCCAGCATTTT